What follows are 31 T cell receptor beta chains derived from one specimen sequenced in a study of blood T cell repertoires in COVID-19. Clones were read by immunoSEQ multiplex PCR, and TCRdb kept only the in-frame ones, dropping some. This table holds under 200,000 clones, approximately 80% found once. Sequencing was carried out using peripheral blood. The source is a woman in her sixties with acute or convalescent COVID-19.

V is TRBV19 and J is TRBJ1-1; the match to TRBD1 covers 8 bases. After removal of 3 bases from V and 5 bases from J, the junction contained 8 bases not matched to a gene. Germline CDR1 LNHDA, CDR2 SQIVND (reference sequence). The length of the CDR3 is 15 residues. Here the CDR3 DNA reads TGTGCCAGTAGTATCAGGGCAGGGGGCCGGACTGAAGCTTTCTTT. Translating it yields CASSIRAGGRTEAFF.

The chain carries TRBV2 and TRBJ1-2, with D possibly TRBD1 on 6 matching bases. In germline, CDR1 is SNHLY, CDR2 FYNNEI. The CDR3 length is 15 residues. Trimming took off 2 bases at V and 7 bases at J, with 17 bases between the two ends. CDR3 nucleotide sequence: TGTGCCAGCAGTGAATCTTGGGGGCAGGGTGGTGGCTACACCTTC. Amino acid sequence: CASSESWGQGGGYTF.

The CDR3 nucleotides are TGCGCCAGCAGCTTGGTGGCGGGGGGGCCGTACAATGAGCAGTTCTTC. It is translated as CASSLVAGGPYNEQFF. The genes are TRBV5-1 and TRBJ2-1, with 9 bases fitting TRBD2. The CDR3 loop spans 16 amino acids. Germline values: CDR1 SGHRS, CDR2 YFSETQ. V was pared by 0 bases and J by 4 bases, with 5 bases of the junction left unmatched.

V usage is TRBV2 and J usage is TRBJ2-5; D is possibly TRBD1 (6 bases). Germline V gene data show CDR1 as SNHLY and CDR2 as FYNNEI. Deletions cut 6 bases from V and 1 base from J, with 12 bases between. CDR3 length: 14 residues. CDR3 protein: CASSPGQPQETQYF. CDR3 bases: TGTGCCAGCAGCCCGGGACAACCCCAAGAGACCCAGTACTTC.

V usage is TRBV5-6 and J usage is TRBJ1-4; a possible D gene is TRBD1 (5 bases). The CDR3 loop spans 16 amino acids. Germline assignment: CDR1 SGHDT and CDR2 YYEEEE. The V and J ends lost 4 bases and 5 bases respectively, with 18 bases between them. CDR3 coding DNA: TGTGCCAGCAGCCAGGGCAGTAGGTTGCCGAATGAAAAACTGTTTTTT. Translation: CASSQGSRLPNEKLFF.

V and J are TRBV6-2 or TRBV6-3 and TRBJ1-2; D uncertain. CDR3 length: 12 residues. V was pared by 4 bases and J by 7 bases, with 10 bases between. Germline loops: CDR1 MNHEY, CDR2 SVGEGT. CDR3 sequence (DNA): TGTGCCAGCAGTTGGACGGAGGGTGGCTACACCTTC. Its protein product is CASSWTEGGYTF.

This chain joins TRBV28 and TRBJ1-1, with a weak D call TRBD1 (6 bases). This CDR3 is 15 amino acids long. The germline V and J ends were trimmed by 3 bases and 6 bases, with 17 bases remaining between them. Germline values: CDR1 MDHEN, CDR2 SYDVKM. The CDR3 DNA reads as TGTGCCAGCAGTTTGGGGGCCCCGTTGAGCGCTGAAGCTTTCTTT. It is translated as CASSLGAPLSAEAFF.

The rearrangement uses TRBV6-1 and TRBJ1-2, with 8 bases lining up with TRBD1. Germline CDR1 reads MNHNS; CDR2 reads SASEGT. The CDR3 totals 14 residues. Trimming at V came to 1 base and at J to 2 bases, leaving 0 bases not matched to a gene. The CDR3 loop is CASSEGTGNYGYTF. The CDR3 DNA reads as TGTGCCAGCAGTGAAGGGACAGGGAACTATGGCTACACCTTC.

V gene TRBV11-3 combines with J gene TRBJ2-5, with 15 bases fitting TRBD2. The CDR3 loop spans 18 amino acids. V was clipped by 1 base and J by 2 bases; unmatched bases: 5. Germline V gives CDR1 SGHNT, CDR2 YENEEA. The CDR3 DNA is TGTGCCAGCAGCTTAGGTCCGGGACTAGCGGGGGGTCAAGAGACCCAGTACTTC. This sequence encodes CASSLGPGLAGGQETQYF.

The V call is TRBV3-1 (or the pseudogene TRBV3-2), the J call TRBJ1-4; TRBD1 aligns across 9 bases. Germline V CDR1 and CDR2: LGHDT, YNNKEL (reference sequence). The length of the CDR3 is 15 residues. Germline trimming cut 3 bases from V and 5 bases from J; bases unmatched to any gene: 4. The CDR3 region is CASSHSGQGNEKLFF. Here the CDR3 DNA reads TGTGCCAGCAGCCATTCTGGACAGGGGAATGAAAAACTGTTTTTT.

This chain uses TRBV7-9 with TRBJ2-1; 8 bases are a match to TRBD1. The CDR3 covers 16 residues. From germline, CDR1 is SEHNR and CDR2 FQNEAQ (reference sequence). J lost 8 bases, V lost 1 base, and 10 bases had no gene match. In DNA, the CDR3 is TGTGCCAGCAGCTTAGTCGTAGTGATACAGGGGGATGAGCAGTTCTTC. Encoded protein: CASSLVVVIQGDEQFF.

This sequence joins TRBV19 and TRBJ1-5, with D possibly matching TRBD1 (5 bases). Germline values: CDR1 LNHDA, CDR2 SQIVND (reference sequence). This CDR3 contains 17 residues. The V gene lost 0 bases and the J gene lost 3 bases, with 15 bases spanning the gap. CDR3 loop: CASSIERGGGFNQPQHF. CDR3 coding DNA: TGTGCCAGTAGTATAGAGCGGGGCGGAGGGTTCAATCAGCCCCAGCATTTT.

This clone came up a few times. The chain links TRBV27 to TRBJ2-7, with D unclear. The CDR3 extends over 11 amino acids. The germline gives CDR1 MNHEY, CDR2 SMNVEV (reference sequence). V lost 3 bases and J lost 5, with 5 bases in between. CDR3 in amino acids: CASSFGNEQYF. In DNA, the CDR3 is TGTGCCAGCAGTTTTGGCAACGAGCAGTACTTC.

The chain combines TRBV28 with TRBJ1-1; 8 bases are shared with TRBD1. The CDR3 has 13 amino acids. With V trimmed by 5 bases and J by 8 bases, 7 bases remained unmatched. CDR1 MDHEN and CDR2 SYDVKM come from the germline V gene. CDR3 nucleotide sequence: TGTGCCAGCAGTAAACGACAGGGGCTGGAAGCTTTCTTT. Protein: CASSKRQGLEAFF.

V usage is TRBV15 and J usage is TRBJ1-1; a possible D gene is TRBD1 (5 bases). This CDR3 is 16 amino acids long. Trimming removed 3 bases at V and 1 base at J, with 15 bases between. The germline V gene encodes CDR1 LNHNV and CDR2 YYDKDF (reference sequence). CDR3 protein: CATSSRTPGGNTEAFF. The CDR3 DNA follows: TGTGCCACCAGCAGCCGGACACCCGGGGGGAACACTGAAGCTTTCTTT.

This chain links TRBV12-3 or TRBV12-4 with TRBJ2-7; weak D call: TRBD1 (6 bases). Trimming pared 1 base from V and 2 bases from J, leaving 6 bases between. The CDR3 has 13 residues. CDR3 DNA: TGTGCCAGCAGTTTAGACAGGGCCTACGAGCAGTACTTC. This encodes CASSLDRAYEQYF.

The chain has TRBV6-1 and TRBJ1-5; no clear D gene. Trimming took 3 bases from V and 5 from J, leaving 11 bases between them. CDR3 length: 14 residues. Germline-derived CDR1 and CDR2 are MNHNS and SASEGT. CDR3 in amino acids: CASSDRIIHQPQHF. DNA for the CDR3: TGTGCCAGCAGTGACAGAATTATTCATCAGCCCCAGCATTTT.

The rearrangement links TRBV7-2 to TRBJ1-4, with 12 bases that match TRBD1. The CDR3 has 14 amino acids. The trim removed 5 bases at V and 10 bases at J, leaving 5 bases unmatched. Germline V gives CDR1 SGHTA, CDR2 FQGNSA. For the CDR3, the DNA is TGTGCCAGCAGCACGGGACAGGGGGCGGCAAAACTGTTTTTT. Translating it yields CASSTGQGAAKLFF.

The gene calls are TRBV6-5 and TRBJ1-2, with no clear D. In germline, CDR1 is MNHEY, CDR2 SVGAGI. The CDR3 spans 14 residues. V was cut by 5 bases and J by 4 bases, with 14 bases left in between. CDR3 sequence: CASSPGGRFYGYTF. The DNA of the CDR3 is TGTGCCAGCAGTCCCGGAGGCAGGTTCTATGGCTACACCTTC.

The rearrangement links TRBV7-2 to TRBJ2-5, with D tentatively TRBD2 (6 bases). This CDR3 contains 14 residues. V lost 1 base to trimming and J lost 1 base, with 7 bases between them. The germline V gene has CDR1 SGHTA and CDR2 FQGNSA. CDR3 sequence (DNA): TGTGCCAGCAGCTTAGGGAGGGTCCAAGAGACCCAGTACTTC. Its protein product is CASSLGRVQETQYF. The complete variable domain, with remaining parts taken from reference TRBV7-2 and TRBJ2-5, reads GAGVSQSPSNKVTEKGKDVELRCDPISGHTALYWYRQSLGQGLEFLIYFQGNSAPDKSGLPSDRFSAERTGGSVSTLTIQRTQQEDSAVYLCASSLGRVQETQYFGPGTRLLVL.

The CDR3: CASSTSGIHEQYF. In DNA form, the CDR3 reads TGCGCCAGCAGCACGTCGGGGATCCACGAGCAGTACTTC. The chain links TRBV5-1 to TRBJ2-7, with D perhaps TRBD2 (5 bases). Germline V CDR1 and CDR2: SGHRS, YFSETQ. The germline V and J ends were trimmed by 4 bases and 5 bases, with 13 bases remaining between them. The length of the CDR3 is 13 residues.

Regarding this clone: One end of the junction is discordant with germline, which a read error may explain. The rearrangement joins TRBV4-2 to TRBJ1-4, with D possibly TRBD1 on 6 matching bases. Per the germline V gene, CDR1 is LGHNA and CDR2 is YNFKEQ. CDR3 length: 15 amino acids. CDR3 residues: CASRQGGQRNEKLFF. CDR3 nucleotide sequence: TGTGCCAGCAGACAAGGCGGACAGCGTAATGAAAAACTGTTTTTT.

The chain combines TRBV4-3 with TRBJ2-4; maybe TRBD1 (6 bases). The CDR3 has 14 amino acids. V dropped 2 bases and J dropped 9 bases, with 14 bases sitting between them. Per the germline V gene, CDR1 is LGHNA and CDR2 is YSLEER. CDR3 DNA: TGCGCCAGCAGCCAACTCACAGGGTCAGGCATTCAGTACTTC. Amino acids: CASSQLTGSGIQYF.

The chain has TRBV6-5 and TRBJ1-2; possible D gene TRBD1, 5 bases. Germline assignment: CDR1 MNHEY and CDR2 SVGAGI. Deletions cut 6 bases from V and 5 bases from J, with 13 bases between. This CDR3 has 13 residues. CDR3 protein: CASSVDSSYGYTF. DNA of the CDR3: TGTGCCAGCAGCGTTGACAGCTCGTATGGCTACACCTTC.

Remarks on this clone: In the same sample, other DNA sequences code for this CDR3. The chain combines TRBV2 with TRBJ1-1, with a possible D match to TRBD1 (6 bases). The V gene's germline CDR1 is SNHLY and CDR2 FYNNEI. The CDR3 runs to 13 residues. Trimming removed 0 bases from V and 5 bases from J, with 7 bases in between. The CDR3 sequence is CASSEAGTTEAFF. CDR3 coding DNA: TGTGCCAGCAGTGAAGCGGGGACAACTGAAGCTTTCTTT.

The rearrangement links TRBV10-3 to TRBJ1-2; no definite D call. The germline V gene encodes CDR1 ENHRY and CDR2 SYGVKD. The CDR3 has 14 amino acids. V was pared by 6 bases and J by 2 bases, with 13 bases between. This CDR3 is CAIRRDVNNYGYTF. CDR3 in DNA: TGTGCCATCAGGAGGGATGTTAACAACTATGGCTACACCTTC.

This chain uses TRBV9 with TRBJ2-1; 9 nucleotides agree with TRBD2. Germline V gene data show CDR1 as SGDLS and CDR2 as YYNGEE. This CDR3 contains 16 residues. V dropped 3 bases and J dropped 3; count of bases not matched to a gene: 7. CDR3 DNA: TGTGCCAGCAGCGGACATAGCGGGGGTTACTACAATGAGCAGTTCTTC. Protein product: CASSGHSGGYYNEQFF.

This clone was seen a handful of times. This sequence joins TRBV10-3 and TRBJ1-6; no firm D call. Germline lookup yields CDR1 ENHRY and CDR2 SYGVKD. Trimming shortened V by 2 bases and J by 6 bases, and 8 bases separated the two germline ends. This CDR3 spans 14 amino acids. This CDR3 reads CAISERDSNSPLHF. The CDR3 region has the DNA TGTGCCATCAGTGAGCGGGATTCTAATTCACCCCTCCACTTT.

This clone was seen a few times. The sample carries other DNA sequences with the same CDR3. The V call is TRBV7-2, the J call TRBJ1-1; 9 bases map to TRBD1. After removal of 5 bases from V and 1 base from J, the junction contained 5 bases not matched to a gene. The CDR3 sequence is 15 residues long. Germline loops: CDR1 SGHTA, CDR2 FQGNSA. The CDR3 loop is CASSLRGQGNTEAFF. The CDR3 DNA follows: TGTGCCAGCAGCCTCCGGGGACAGGGGAACACTGAAGCTTTCTTT.

The rearrangement links TRBV19 to TRBJ1-3; D is unresolved. Germline-derived CDR1 and CDR2 are LNHDA and SQIVND (reference sequence). The CDR3 extends over 15 amino acids. Trimming shortened V by 3 bases and J by 0 bases, and 9 bases separated the two germline ends. CDR3 coding DNA: TGTGCCAGTAGTATTCTAGCAGGCTCTGGAAACACCATATATTTT. Its translation is CASSILAGSGNTIYF.

This chain joins TRBV6-1 and TRBJ2-6; weak D call: TRBD1 (5 bases). V lost 0 bases to trimming and J lost 2 bases, with 20 bases between them. The CDR3 covers 20 residues. Germline V gene data show CDR1 as MNHNS and CDR2 as SASEGT. CDR3 DNA: TGTGCCAGCAGTGAAGCGCAGCAGGGCCTCCCCGCAACTGGGGCCAACGTCCTGACTTTC. Protein product: CASSEAQQGLPATGANVLTF.